This T cell receptor (beta chain) was identified during a study of neurological immune-mediated disorders (dated by TCRdb to the late 2010s). About the study as a whole: Among the roughly 34 multiple sclerosis patients, relapsing-remitting MS was present in some 31 and secondary progressive MS was present in 3. The study compared peripheral blood TCR-beta repertoires of HTLV-I-associated myelopathy (HAM/TSP) patients, multiple sclerosis patients and healthy controls using UMI-based sequencing. Alongside PBMC samples, the set of approximately 100 TCR-beta libraries contained longitudinal samples, technical triplicates, and paired CD4+ and CD8+ T-cell subsets that had been sorted. The cohort included some 68 subjects: about 15 with HAM/TSP, some 35 with multiple sclerosis, and 20 healthy controls.

CDR3 length: 13 amino acids, cysteine to phenylalanine. CDR3 DNA is the only sequence kept; it has 39 bases, read in frame from the first base. According to the germline V gene, CDR1 reads SQVTM and CDR2 reads ANQGSEA. The junction shows trimming of 6 bases on V and 9 bases on J, and the gene matches do not reach 13 bases of it. cDNA was synthesized by template-switch 5'RACE using a primer with a 10-nucleotide random unique molecular identifier that tagged each TCR transcript. Over 170 million TCR-beta sequences, covering 15-18 subjects, were produced in each sequencing run. Total RNA was extracted with the RNeasy kit. The KAPA Real-time Library Amplification kit was used to amplify TCR-beta VDJ regions with primers for the TCR constant region and the 5'RACE anchor. Sample indexes and Illumina adaptors were added in a first PCR, after which library yield was increased in a second PCR. After Ampure bead purification, the roughly 650 bp TCR product was size-selected on a 2% E-gel SizeSelection system. Before pooling, libraries had their quality checked on a Bioanalyzer, their concentration measured with Qubit, and their quantity determined with the Kapa Library Quantification kit. Paired-end 2 x 150 bp sequencing of the libraries was performed on an Illumina HiSeq 2500. To increase sequence diversity, about 25-31% phiX was spiked into each library pool. As for how the authors treated the data: The UMI-based MiGEC pipeline processed quality-filtered reads and removed over 80% of raw TCR sequences during error correction. IMGT germline references were used for alignment of VDJ genes, and clonotypes were defined by a unique CDR3 amino acid sequence together with V-J genes. Clonal expansion, Shannon diversity and CDR3 relatedness (CalcPairwiseDistances, ClusterSamples) were evaluated with VDJtools, and phylogenetic trees were built with CLCbio workbench. Clones with at least 8 unique UMIs were defined as expanded, with this threshold being based on coefficient-of-variation modelling across technical triplicates. The raw public reads went through TCRdb reprocessing: fastp at Q25, MiXCR clone calling, in-frame beta chains kept. Every CDR3 protein is listed once, alongside the most common genes and DNA of its rows. TCRdb, not the original authors, processed these V and J calls. The sample table records 65,000 to 75,000 distinct CDR3 sequences; approximately 5% of these occur just once. The top ten hold 2% to 2.5% of the sample.

Libraries from unsorted PBMCs were made from 2 million PBMCs kept in RNAlater at -80 degrees C until RNA extraction. The multiple sclerosis patients were enrolled in a US clinical protocol that used magnetic resonance imaging to evaluate disease progression. Peripheral blood was subjected to Ficoll-Hypaque density gradient centrifugation to isolate PBMCs, which were then cryopreserved in liquid nitrogen. The paper's findings and limits, for the study overall: TCR clonal expansion was greatest in HAM/TSP patients and smallest in MS patients, who ranked below even healthy controls. In phylogenetic analysis, the repertoires of 18 of 34 MS patients grouped into a cluster of related CDR3 sequences, which suggests a possible signature at the repertoire level. The MS cluster was not associated with any clinical or MRI features, and the authors stated that larger cohorts are needed. Expanded clones from different subjects shared no identical CDR3 amino acid sequences, which suggests that TCR-beta repertoires were private in all groups.

This clonotype occurred many times. The antigen this receptor binds is unknown. No much larger clonotype is one base removed from it; base qualities were not supplied. The rearrangement joined TRBV29-1 to TRBJ1-1, with 7 middle bases fitting TRBD1. Input material: PBMCs. This receptor was taken from a woman in her sixties or seventies with multiple sclerosis. The nucleotide sequence is given as TGCAGCGTAGGAAACATCCGGGACAGTAAAGCTTTCTTT. It encodes CSVGNIRDSKAFF.